This T cell receptor beta chain was profiled in a study of blood T cells in healthy people across ages (dated by TCRdb to between 2015 and 2017). About the study as a whole: In model experiments, roughly one uniquely barcoded TCR beta cDNA molecule per two T cells was captured by template switching. Donors of different ages were randomly distributed across sequencing lanes to avoid experimental bias. Using deep sequencing normalized with unique cDNA molecular identifiers, the study measured how TCR beta repertoire diversity changes with age. Donors were grouped into four age groups: young (average roughly 16 years), middle-aged (under 40), aged (around 66) and long-lived (about 89). For two donors (one aged 18 to 30 and one aged 80 or older), the study analyzed two additional independent replicas of 1 million unique cDNA reads from the same blood draw. The paper's findings and limits, for the study overall: Observed TCR beta diversity per million T cells fell roughly linearly with age, and a significant reduction was already apparent by age roughly 40. Total diversity estimates from one million sequenced T cells were considered lower bounds and underestimates. Conclusive comparison of naive and antigen-experienced compartments was prevented by the profiling of bulk unsorted PBMCs. Because the CMV infection status of the donors was unknown, age-related changes in expanded clonotypes may potentially have been confounded. A strong correlation was found between observed TCR beta diversity and the percentage of naive T cells measured by flow cytometry. Compared with the aged group, more naive CD4+ T cells, fewer expanded clones and increased TCR diversity were shown by the long-lived group, suggesting age selection.

The library came from 5' RACE. A second 7 to 11 cycle PCR used a sample-barcoded 5' primer and a J-beta primer mix. A template-switch 5' adaptor carrying 12 random nucleotides introduced a unique molecular identifier onto each TCR beta cDNA molecule. Each sample yielded at least 3 million CDR3-containing paired-end reads. First-strand cDNA was synthesized from all RNA with the Mint cDNA synthesis kit, primed by a TRBC-specific oligonucleotide. All cDNA was treated with uracil-DNA glycosylase and then went through a first 18-cycle PCR with the universal primers M1SS and BC2_uni_R. The original pipeline was this. Normalization of each sample was performed by random selection of 1 million high-quality reads, each carrying a distinct molecular identifier. Instead of being binned into consensus sequences, reads that shared molecular identifiers were thrown out. MiTCR, with a Q25 quality threshold and the strictest error-elimination algorithm, was used for CDR3 identification, clonotype clustering and error correction. A nonparametric unseen species model with Euler transformation was used to estimate lower-bound total TCR beta diversity. TCRdb redid the processing of the public reads, applying fastp at Q25 and MiXCR, and retained in-frame beta chains. Here each entry gathers all rows of one CDR3 protein and keeps the most common genes and DNA. None of the V and J calls come from the authors' own analysis; TCRdb made them. The sample table shows approximately 2,000,000 distinct CDR3 sequences, and 39% are seen once. The ten largest account for about 21% of the sample.

The donors were 40 or so Caucasian individuals from Russia, aged roughly 6 to 95 years, who were systemically healthy. About 10 milliliters of peripheral blood were drawn from each donor into EDTA-treated Vacutainer tubes. Ficoll-Paque density-gradient centrifugation was used to isolate PBMCs, with at least 6.5 million obtained per sample. Trizol reagent was used to extract total RNA from the PBMCs, yielding at least 5.5 micrograms per sample. The percentages of naive CD45RAhigh/CD27high T cells were determined by flow cytometry on a PBMC aliquot from every donor. This clonotype was observed a handful of times. No cognate antigen has been identified for it. No qualities accompany the bases; no much larger clone lies one base away. CDR1 and CDR2 (MGHDK, SYGVNS) derive from the germline V gene. Trimming costs V 2 bases and J 8 bases, and their ends lie 9 bases apart. CDR3 length: 13 amino acids, cysteine to phenylalanine. The read is trimmed to its CDR3 DNA, 39 bases read in frame from base 1.

In this chain, TRBV25-1 is recombined with TRBJ1-4, with the D gene too uncertain to name. Source material: blood. The clonotype was recovered from a human donor in good health. The nucleotide sequence is TGTGCCAGCAGTGAAGGGTTGGAGGAAAAACTGTTTTTT. It translates to CASSEGLEEKLFF.